Listed below are T cell receptor beta chains from one sample, sequenced in a study of blood T cell repertoires in COVID-19. Using immunoSEQ multiplex PCR, the repertoire was profiled, and TCRdb retains in-frame clones only, with some absent. The table shows 250,000 to 350,000 clones, with roughly 87% occurring only once. Sequenced sample: PBMCs or T cells enriched from blood (not recorded which). The receptors derive from a young woman who had recovered from COVID-19. The CDR3 runs from the conserved cysteine through the conserved F or W. Fields, in order: D gene, clone size, V gene, J gene, CDR3 DNA, CDR3 protein. The D gene is left open where the match is weak. Not every row has a clone size; where given, it reads once, few, many or a size class.

TRBD1	.	TRBV6-5	TRBJ2-7	TGTGCCAGCAGAAGGTTGGGACAGCAAGGGTACGAGCAGTACTTC	CASRRLGQQGYEQYF
.	.	TRBV5-1	TRBJ2-5	TGCGCCAGCAGCCCTCGGGTGGACCAAGAGACCCAGTACTTC	CASSPRVDQETQYF
.	.	TRBV6-2/TRBV6-3	TRBJ1-2	TGTGCCAGCAGTTCTCTCAGGGTCGGATACCTATATGGCTACACCTTC	CASSSLRVGYLYGYTF
TRBD2	.	TRBV6-2/TRBV6-3	TRBJ2-7	TGTGCCAGCAGTTCCCCGAGACTAGCGGGATACGAGCAGTACTTC	CASSSPRLAGYEQYF
TRBD1	.	TRBV5-1	TRBJ1-2	TGCGCCAGCAGCTCTGGGACAGGGGGCCGCTATGGCTACACCTTC	CASSSGTGGRYGYTF
.	.	TRBV5-6	TRBJ1-1	TGTGCCAGCAGCAAAAGGACAGTGGGAGCTTTCTTT	CASSKRTVGAFF
.	few	TRBV6-1	TRBJ1-2	TGTGCCAGCAGTGAAGCGCACACGGCGGTCGCTGGCTACACCTTC	CASSEAHTAVAGYTF
TRBD1	few	TRBV6-2/TRBV6-3	TRBJ2-7	TGTGCCAGCAGTACCGGACAGGGCATCCAATGCGAGCAGTACTTC	CASSTGQGIQCEQYF
TRBD2	.	TRBV6-5	TRBJ2-7	TGTGCCAGCAGTTACTCGACGGGGGGGCTAGGGGCCGAGCAGTACTTC	CASSYSTGGLGAEQYF
TRBD1	.	TRBV27	TRBJ1-5	TGTGCCAGCAGTTCATGGACAGGGGGAGGCAATCAGCCCCAGCATTTT	CASSSWTGGGNQPQHF